Listed here are 18 T cell receptor beta chains from one sample, sequenced in a study of T cell responses to AZD1222 COVID-19 vaccine. Here immunoSEQ multiplex PCR was the method, and the copy in TCRdb shows in-frame clones only, minus some. The table lists around 160,000 clones, about 91% of them singletons, with approximately 1.2% in the top ten. The source was peripheral blood, collected 28 days after the second AZD1222 dose. The receptors here all came from an adult who received the AZD1222 COVID-19 vaccine.

This rearrangement joins TRBV5-1 to TRBJ1-3, with unresolved D. The V end was cut by 0 bases, the J end by 3 bases, with 10 bases between. Germline lookup yields CDR1 SGHRS and CDR2 YFSETQ. This CDR3 has 15 residues. CDR3 residues: CASSLATGVGNTIYF. The CDR3 nucleotides read TGCGCCAGCAGCTTGGCCACTGGCGTTGGAAACACCATATATTTT.

This clone was detected only once. The V call is TRBV10-3, the J call TRBJ2-3; unclear D gene. Looked up from germline, CDR1 is ENHRY and CDR2 is SYGVKD. The V end lost 4 bases, the J end lost 0 bases, and 8 bases lay between the germline ends. The CDR3 spans 14 residues. The CDR3 DNA reads as TGTGCCATCAGTGCCCCCTCTAGCACAGATACGCAGTATTTT. Translating it yields CAISAPSSTDTQYF.

The chain recombines TRBV7-2 with TRBJ1-6; D gene unclear. Germline V lookup: CDR1 SGHTA, CDR2 FQGNSA. Trimming stripped 4 bases from V and 3 bases from J, with 4 bases between. The CDR3 has 13 residues. The CDR3 coding sequence is TGTGCCAGCAGCTCGAACTATAATTCACCCCTCCACTTT. This sequence encodes CASSSNYNSPLHF.

The chain uses TRBV6-4 and TRBJ2-1; either TRBD1 or TRBD2 may fit D (5 bases each). Per the germline V gene, CDR1 is MRHNA and CDR2 is SNTAGT. The CDR3 sequence is 14 residues long. Trimming left V 2 bases short and J 5 bases short, with 10 bases between. The CDR3, as DNA: TGTGCCAGCAGTGACGGGACCGATAACAATGAGCAGTTCTTC. This codes for CASSDGTDNNEQFF.

The chain uses TRBV21-1 and TRBJ1-5; the table's D call, TRBD1, has no DNA check behind it. TRBV21-1 is designated a pseudogene. The CDR3 length is 18 residues. The CDR3 is CASSIKRGTVHSNQPQHF. CDR3 nucleotides: TGTGCCAGCAGCATAAAACGGGGGACAGTTCATAGCAATCAGCCCCAGCATTTT.

The rearrangement joins TRBV7-9 to TRBJ1-1; D not certain. V lost 5 bases, J lost 7 bases, and 11 bases lay in between. The CDR3 covers 12 residues. Per germline, CDR1 SEHNR and CDR2 FQNEAQ (reference sequence). CDR3 loop: CASSTLTYEAFF. The CDR3 DNA is TGTGCCAGCAGCACTCTTACATATGAAGCTTTCTTT.

The rearrangement uses TRBV28 and TRBJ2-1; D remains ambiguous. Germline V gene data show CDR1 as MDHEN and CDR2 as SYDVKM. The CDR3 has 14 amino acids. The V gene lost 6 bases and the J gene lost 6 bases, with 15 bases spanning the gap. This CDR3 is CASSPAVSSNEQFF. In DNA form, the CDR3 reads TGTGCCAGCAGCCCCGCTGTTAGCTCCAATGAGCAGTTCTTC.

The V and J genes are TRBV21-1 and TRBJ1-1; the table's D call TRBD1 went unverified against the DNA. TRBV21-1 is a pseudogene locus. This CDR3 is built from 12 residues. CDR3 sequence (DNA): TGTGCCAGCAGCAAAGGGACAGATGAAGCTTTCTTT. This translates into CASSKGTDEAFF.

The chain recombines TRBV15 with TRBJ1-3; 7 nucleotides agree with TRBD1. Germline trimming cut 3 bases from V and 0 bases from J; bases unmatched to any gene: 5. The length of the CDR3 is 16 residues. CDR1 LNHNV and CDR2 YYDKDF come from the germline V gene (reference sequence). The CDR3 sequence is CATSRHRGGSGNTIYF. CDR3 nucleotides: TGTGCCACCAGCAGGCACAGGGGCGGCTCTGGAAACACCATATATTTT.

This clone occurred once. The chain couples TRBV5-1 to TRBJ1-1; D not resolved. Trimming took 0 bases from V and 4 from J, leaving 4 bases between them. There are 12 residues in the CDR3. Germline assignment: CDR1 SGHRS and CDR2 YFSETQ. Here the CDR3 DNA reads TGCGCCAGCAGCTTGGACAGCACTGAAGCTTTCTTT. Amino acids: CASSLDSTEAFF.

V is TRBV7-9 and J is TRBJ2-1; D gene ambiguous. Germline V gives CDR1 SEHNR, CDR2 FQNEAQ (reference sequence). Trimming removed 3 bases at V and 6 bases at J, with 9 bases between. The CDR3 has 13 amino acids. CDR3 in DNA: TGTGCCAGCAGCTTTTCCCTCATCAATGAGCAGTTCTTC. It is translated as CASSFSLINEQFF. Together with reference TRBV7-9 and TRBJ2-1, the CDR3 gives the full variable domain: DTGVSQNPRHKITKRGQNVTFRCDPISEHNRLYWYRQTLGQGPEFLTYFQNEAQLEKSRLLSDRFSAERPKGSFSTLEIQRTEQGDSAMYLCASSFSLINEQFFGPGTRLTVL.

The chain couples TRBV19 to TRBJ1-1, with D unclear. Germline V gives CDR1 LNHDA, CDR2 SQIVND (reference sequence). CDR3 length equals 16 residues. V gave up 7 bases and J gave up 6 bases, with 24 bases separating them. The CDR3 DNA reads as TGTGCCAGTACTCCACCCCCCGTTAGTCCCGTCCCTGAAGCTTTCTTT. Protein sequence: CASTPPPVSPVPEAFF.

The V gene is TRBV19, the J gene TRBJ1-3; no clear D. In germline, CDR1 is LNHDA, CDR2 SQIVND (reference sequence). Trimming took off 5 bases at V and 4 bases at J, with 15 bases between the two ends. The CDR3 is 15 amino acids. As DNA, the CDR3 is TGTGCCAGTAGTCCTCTCTGGGAAACCGGAAACACCATATATTTT. This encodes CASSPLWETGNTIYF.

The chain recombines TRBV3-1 (or the pseudogene TRBV3-2) with TRBJ2-3, with 13 nucleotides matching TRBD2. The ends lost 1 base at V and 6 bases at J; junction bases unmatched: 7. The CDR3 sequence is 17 residues long. Germline V gene sequence: CDR1 LGHDT, CDR2 YNNKEL (reference sequence). As DNA, the CDR3 is TGTGCCAGCAGCCAAGGTCCAACACTAGCGGGAGGGGATACGCAGTATTTT. This encodes CASSQGPTLAGGDTQYF.

This chain uses TRBV30 with TRBJ1-3; D is ambiguous. Germline V gene data show CDR1 as GTSNPN and CDR2 as SVGIG (reference sequence). Trimming removed 1 base at V and 2 bases at J, with 6 bases between. CDR3 size: 13 residues. The DNA of the CDR3 is TGTGCCTGGAGTGGAGTTCCTGGAAACACCATATATTTT. As protein: CAWSGVPGNTIYF.

The chain uses TRBV7-9 and TRBJ2-7; TRBD2 aligns across 13 bases. V shed 1 base, J shed 6 bases, and the junction held 6 bases outside the gene matches. The CDR3 has 16 amino acids. Germline V gene sequence: CDR1 SEHNR, CDR2 FQNEAQ (reference sequence). The CDR3 bases are TGTGCCAGCAGCTTAGGCCGACTAGCGGGGGGCGTCGAGCAGTACTTC. Amino acid sequence: CASSLGRLAGGVEQYF. Full variable domain (outside the CDR3, taken from reference TRBV7-9 and TRBJ2-7): DTGVSQNPRHKITKRGQNVTFRCDPISEHNRLYWYRQTLGQGPEFLTYFQNEAQLEKSRLLSDRFSAERPKGSFSTLEIQRTEQGDSAMYLCASSLGRLAGGVEQYFGPGTRLTVT.

This chain joins TRBV28 and TRBJ2-1; D gene unclear. Germline V gives CDR1 MDHEN, CDR2 SYDVKM. V lost 3 bases to trimming and J lost 7 bases, with 13 bases between them. This CDR3 has 14 amino acids. The DNA for the CDR3 is TGTGCCAGCAGTTTGGGCTACGCCCGGAATGAGCAGTTCTTC. Amino acid sequence: CASSLGYARNEQFF.

The V and J genes are TRBV7-8 and TRBJ2-3; 15 bases fit TRBD2. The V segment lost 5 bases and the J segment 6 bases; nucleotides outside the gene matches: 15. This CDR3 region has 19 residues. Per germline, CDR1 SGHVS and CDR2 FQNEAQ. CDR3 residues: CASSPRTSGGARGRDTQYF. The CDR3 coding sequence is TGTGCCAGCAGCCCACGGACTAGCGGGGGGGCAAGGGGAAGGGATACGCAGTATTTT.